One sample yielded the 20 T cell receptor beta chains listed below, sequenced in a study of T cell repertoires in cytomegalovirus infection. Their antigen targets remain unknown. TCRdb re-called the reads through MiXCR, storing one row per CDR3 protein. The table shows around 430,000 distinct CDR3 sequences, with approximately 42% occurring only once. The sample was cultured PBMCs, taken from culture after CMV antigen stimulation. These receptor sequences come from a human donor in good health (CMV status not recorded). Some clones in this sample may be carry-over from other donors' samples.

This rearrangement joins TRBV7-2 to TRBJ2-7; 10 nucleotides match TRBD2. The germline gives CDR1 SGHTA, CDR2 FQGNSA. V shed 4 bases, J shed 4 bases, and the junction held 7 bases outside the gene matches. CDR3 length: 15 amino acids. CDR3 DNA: TGTGCCAGCAGCTACTTATTAGCGGGGGGATACGAGCAGTACTTC. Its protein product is CASSYLLAGGYEQYF.

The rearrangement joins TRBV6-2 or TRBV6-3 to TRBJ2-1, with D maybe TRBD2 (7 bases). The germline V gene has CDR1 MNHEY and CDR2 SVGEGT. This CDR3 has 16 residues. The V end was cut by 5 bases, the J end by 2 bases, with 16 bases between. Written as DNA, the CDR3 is TGTGCCAGCAGTAAGGGGGGAGGGCGTACCTACAATGAGCAGTTCTTC. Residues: CASSKGGGRTYNEQFF.

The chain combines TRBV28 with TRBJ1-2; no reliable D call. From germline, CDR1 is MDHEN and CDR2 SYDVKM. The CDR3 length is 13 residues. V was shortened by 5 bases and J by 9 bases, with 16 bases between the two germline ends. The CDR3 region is CASSPGPLDSYTF. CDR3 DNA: TGTGCCAGCAGTCCCGGGCCTTTGGATAGCTACACCTTC.

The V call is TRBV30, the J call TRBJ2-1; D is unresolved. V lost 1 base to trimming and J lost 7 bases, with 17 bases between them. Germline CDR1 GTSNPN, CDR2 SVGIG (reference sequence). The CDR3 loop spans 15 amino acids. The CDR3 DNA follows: TGTGCCTGGAGTGGGAGTAGCCACCCCGGTAATGAGCAGTTCTTC. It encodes CAWSGSSHPGNEQFF.

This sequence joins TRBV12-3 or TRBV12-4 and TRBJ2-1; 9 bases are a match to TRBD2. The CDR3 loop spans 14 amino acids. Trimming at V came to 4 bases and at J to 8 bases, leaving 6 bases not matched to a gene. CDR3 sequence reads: CASSSSGTGYEQFF. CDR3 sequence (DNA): TGTGCCAGCAGTTCTAGCGGGACCGGCTATGAGCAGTTCTTC.

CDR3 in DNA: TGTGCCAGCAATAGAGCGGACGGGAGGGGCGGGGAGCTGTTTTTT. It yields the protein CASNRADGRGGELFF. The chain carries TRBV6-6 and TRBJ2-2, with 8 bases fitting TRBD2. The CDR3 is 15 residues long. Germline CDR1 is MNHNY and CDR2 is SVGAGI (reference sequence). Germline trimming cut 7 bases from V and 7 bases from J; bases unmatched to any gene: 11.

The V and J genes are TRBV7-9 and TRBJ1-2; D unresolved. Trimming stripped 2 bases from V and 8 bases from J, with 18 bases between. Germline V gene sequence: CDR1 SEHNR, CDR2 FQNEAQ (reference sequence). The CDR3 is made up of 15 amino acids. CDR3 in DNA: TGTGCCAGCAGCTTACAAATGTTGGTTCCTCCGGGCTACACCTTC. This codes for CASSLQMLVPPGYTF.

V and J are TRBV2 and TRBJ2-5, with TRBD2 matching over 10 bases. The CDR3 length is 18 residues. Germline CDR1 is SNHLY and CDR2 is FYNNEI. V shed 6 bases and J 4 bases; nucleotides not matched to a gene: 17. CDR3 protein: CASSYPRASGGAGETQYF. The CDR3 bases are TGTGCCAGCAGCTACCCGCGAGCCAGCGGGGGGGCCGGAGAGACCCAGTACTTC.

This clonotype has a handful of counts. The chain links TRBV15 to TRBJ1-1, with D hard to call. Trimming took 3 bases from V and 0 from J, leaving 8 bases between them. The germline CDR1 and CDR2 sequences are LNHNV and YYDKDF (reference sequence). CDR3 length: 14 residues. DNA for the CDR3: TGTGCCACCAGCAGCAGTCCAATGAACACTGAAGCTTTCTTT. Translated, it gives CATSSSPMNTEAFF.

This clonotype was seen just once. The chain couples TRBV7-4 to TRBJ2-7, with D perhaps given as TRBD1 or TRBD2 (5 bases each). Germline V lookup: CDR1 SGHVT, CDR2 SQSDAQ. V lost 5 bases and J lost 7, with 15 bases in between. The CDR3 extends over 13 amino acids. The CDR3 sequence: CASSNDGAREQYF. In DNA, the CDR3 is TGTGCCAGCAGCAACGACGGGGCGAGGGAGCAGTACTTC.

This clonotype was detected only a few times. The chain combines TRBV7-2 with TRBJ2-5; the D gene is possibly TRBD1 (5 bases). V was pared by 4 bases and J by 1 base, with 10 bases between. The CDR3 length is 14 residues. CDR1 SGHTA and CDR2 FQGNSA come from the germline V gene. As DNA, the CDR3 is TGTGCCAGCAGCTCAGGGTTCTCCCAAGAGACCCAGTACTTC. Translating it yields CASSSGFSQETQYF.

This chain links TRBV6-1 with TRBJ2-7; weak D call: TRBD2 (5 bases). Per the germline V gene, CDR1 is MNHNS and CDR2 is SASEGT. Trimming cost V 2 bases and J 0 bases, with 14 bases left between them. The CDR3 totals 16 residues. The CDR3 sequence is CASSESLGGSSYEQYF. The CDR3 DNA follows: TGTGCCAGCAGTGAATCTCTGGGTGGGAGCTCCTACGAGCAGTACTTC.

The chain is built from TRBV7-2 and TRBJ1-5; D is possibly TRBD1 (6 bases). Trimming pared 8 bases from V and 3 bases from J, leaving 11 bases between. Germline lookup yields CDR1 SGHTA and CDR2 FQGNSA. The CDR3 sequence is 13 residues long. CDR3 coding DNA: TGTGCCAGCGGGCGGACAGACAATCAGCCCCAGCATTTT. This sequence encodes CASGRTDNQPQHF.

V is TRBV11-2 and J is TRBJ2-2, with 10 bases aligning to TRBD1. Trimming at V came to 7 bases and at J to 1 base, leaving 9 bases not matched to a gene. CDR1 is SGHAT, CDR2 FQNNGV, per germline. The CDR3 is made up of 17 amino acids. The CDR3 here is CASTRQGAMQNTGELFF. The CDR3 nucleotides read TGTGCCAGCACCCGACAGGGGGCGATGCAGAACACCGGGGAGCTGTTTTTT.

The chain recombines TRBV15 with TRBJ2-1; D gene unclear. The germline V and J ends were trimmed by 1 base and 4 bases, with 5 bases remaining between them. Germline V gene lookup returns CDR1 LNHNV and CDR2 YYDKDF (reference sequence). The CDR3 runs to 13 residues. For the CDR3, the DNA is TGTGCCACCAGCAGAGGTTCGTACAATGAGCAGTTCTTC. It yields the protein CATSRGSYNEQFF.

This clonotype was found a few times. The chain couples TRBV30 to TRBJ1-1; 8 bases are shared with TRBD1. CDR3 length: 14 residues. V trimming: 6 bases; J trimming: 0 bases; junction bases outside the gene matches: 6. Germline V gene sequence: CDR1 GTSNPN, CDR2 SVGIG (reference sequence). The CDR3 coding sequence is TGTGCCTGCCGACAGGGGCGGATGAACACTGAAGCTTTCTTT. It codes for CACRQGRMNTEAFF.

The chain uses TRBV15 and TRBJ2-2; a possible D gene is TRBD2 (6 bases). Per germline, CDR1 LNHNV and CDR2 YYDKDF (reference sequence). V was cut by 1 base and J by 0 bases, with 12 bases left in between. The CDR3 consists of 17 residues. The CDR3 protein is CATSRALTRANTGELFF. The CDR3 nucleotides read TGTGCCACCAGCAGAGCGTTGACTAGGGCGAACACCGGGGAGCTGTTTTTT.

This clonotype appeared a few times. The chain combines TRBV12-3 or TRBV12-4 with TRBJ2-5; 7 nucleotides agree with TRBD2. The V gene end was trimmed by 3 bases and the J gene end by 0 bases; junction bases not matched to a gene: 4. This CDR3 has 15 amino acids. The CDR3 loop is CASSFLGTNQETQYF. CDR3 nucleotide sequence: TGTGCCAGCAGTTTTCTTGGGACTAACCAAGAGACCCAGTACTTC.

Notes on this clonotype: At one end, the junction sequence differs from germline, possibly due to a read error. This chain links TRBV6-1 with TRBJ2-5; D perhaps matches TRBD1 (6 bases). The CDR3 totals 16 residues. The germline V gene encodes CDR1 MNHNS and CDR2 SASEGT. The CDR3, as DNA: TGTGCCAGTAGTGACCCGTCCAGAGGGGGACAAGAGACCCAGTACTTC. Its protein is CASSDPSRGGQETQYF.

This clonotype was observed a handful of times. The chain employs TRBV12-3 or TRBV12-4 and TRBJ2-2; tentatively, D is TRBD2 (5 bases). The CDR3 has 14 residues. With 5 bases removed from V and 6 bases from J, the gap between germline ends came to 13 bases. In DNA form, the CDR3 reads TGTGCCAGCAGTCAACGAACTAGTCCCGGGGAGCTGTTTTTT. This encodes CASSQRTSPGELFF.